These 23 T cell receptor beta chains were sequenced from one sample in a study of cytotoxic CD8 clonotypes in ibrutinib-treated CLL. Assay: immunoSEQ multiplex PCR; the TCRdb copy retains only in-frame clones and omits some. The repertoire holds 130,000 to 150,000 clones, with 79% as singletons. This sample comprised PBMCs, obtained after 12 months of ibrutinib treatment. These receptors originate from a human donor with chronic lymphocytic leukemia.

V usage is TRBV28 and J usage is TRBJ2-1; 11 bases agree with TRBD2. The germline V gene encodes CDR1 MDHEN and CDR2 SYDVKM. CDR3 length equals 16 residues. J gave up 1 base and V 4 bases, and 3 bases lay outside the gene matches. Written as DNA, the CDR3 is TGTGCCAGCAGTTCACTAGCGGGAGATTCCTACAATGAGCAGTTCTTC. This encodes CASSSLAGDSYNEQFF.

The V and J genes are TRBV27 and TRBJ2-5, with TRBD1 matching 7 bases. V was pared by 4 bases and J by 5 bases, with 16 bases of the junction left unmatched. The CDR3 is made up of 17 amino acids. Germline CDR1 reads MNHEY; CDR2 reads SMNVEV (reference sequence). The CDR3 DNA reads as TGTGCCAGCAGTTCCCAACTCCGTCCAGGGGGTCGGGAGACCCAGTACTTC. Translation: CASSSQLRPGGRETQYF.

This clone was recorded once. This chain uses TRBV9 with TRBJ2-7; D could derive from TRBD1 or TRBD2 (5 bases each). This CDR3 region has 13 residues. CDR1 is SGDLS, CDR2 YYNGEE, per germline. Trimming left V 3 bases short and J 5 bases short, with 12 bases between. This CDR3 reads CASSGPGPNEQYF. The CDR3 DNA reads TGTGCCAGCAGCGGACCGGGACCGAACGAGCAGTACTTC.

The CDR3 protein is CASSSGLAGASGTDTQYF. CDR3 DNA: TGCGCCAGCAGCTCGGGACTAGCGGGAGCATCCGGCACAGATACGCAGTATTTT. The chain is built from TRBV5-1 and TRBJ2-3, with TRBD2 matching over 14 bases. Germline values: CDR1 SGHRS, CDR2 YFSETQ. Germline trimming cut 3 bases from V and 1 base from J; bases unmatched to any gene: 7. There are 18 residues in the CDR3.

The gene calls are TRBV2 and TRBJ2-3, with a possible D match to TRBD1 (6 bases). The germline CDR1 and CDR2 sequences are SNHLY and FYNNEI. This CDR3 is built from 13 residues. Trimming took 7 bases from V and 1 from J, leaving 9 bases between them. The CDR3 region has the DNA TGTGCCAGCAAGCCAGGGGGCACAGATACGCAGTATTTT. Its translation: CASKPGGTDTQYF.

The J gene is TRBJ2-1, the V gene TRBV18; TRBD2 agrees at 7 bases. Germline CDR1 is KGHSH and CDR2 is LQKENI. After removal of 5 bases from V and 0 bases from J, the junction contained 4 bases not matched to a gene. This CDR3 has 15 residues. The DNA for the CDR3 is TGTGCCAGCTCAAGACTAGCAGACTCCTACAATGAGCAGTTCTTC. Its translation is CASSRLADSYNEQFF.

The gene calls are TRBV15 and TRBJ2-3; 10 nucleotides line up with TRBD2. In germline, CDR1 is LNHNV, CDR2 YYDKDF (reference sequence). V was pared by 0 bases and J by 4 bases, with 7 bases of the junction left unmatched. The CDR3 totals 17 residues. CDR3 in amino acids: CATSRDWLAGASDTQYF. The CDR3 DNA is TGTGCCACCAGCAGAGATTGGCTAGCGGGAGCTTCAGATACGCAGTATTTT.

The sample holds one count of this clone. This chain links TRBV7-6 with TRBJ1-1; the match to TRBD1 covers 7 bases. The CDR3 is made up of 19 amino acids. V trimming: 1 base; J trimming: 1 base; junction bases outside the gene matches: 15. The germline V gene encodes CDR1 SGHVS and CDR2 FNYEAQ. For the CDR3, the DNA is TGTGCCAGCAGCTTAGACCTTAGGTTGGAAGGGGGCGGGAACACTGAAGCTTTCTTT. As protein: CASSLDLRLEGGGNTEAFF.

The genes are TRBV5-1 and TRBJ1-1; no clear D gene. The CDR3 consists of 16 residues. In germline, CDR1 is SGHRS, CDR2 YFSETQ. V was shortened by 1 base and J by 7 bases, with 20 bases between the two germline ends. In nucleotides, the CDR3 is TGCGCCAGCAGCTTGATTGCGCTGCAGGAGACGGGTGAAGCTTTCTTT. Residues: CASSLIALQETGEAFF.

The V and J genes are TRBV4-3 and TRBJ2-7; 10 bases align to TRBD1. This CDR3 region has 15 residues. J gave up 3 bases and V 1 base, and 3 bases lay outside the gene matches. Germline V gives CDR1 LGHNA, CDR2 YSLEER. The CDR3 coding sequence is TGCGCCAGCAGCCAAGGAGACAGGGGGCACTACGAGCAGTACTTC. Its protein is CASSQGDRGHYEQYF.

There are a few counts of this clone. The chain employs TRBV5-5 and TRBJ1-1; 10 nucleotides align to TRBD1. Germline CDR1 SGHKS, CDR2 YYEKEE (reference sequence). V was clipped by 3 bases and J by 1 base; unmatched bases: 0. The CDR3 is made up of 14 amino acids. The CDR3 DNA follows: TGTGCCAGCAGCTGGACAGGGGGGAACACTGAAGCTTTCTTT. Its translation: CASSWTGGNTEAFF. Looking up the rest from reference TRBV5-5 and TRBJ1-1 gives the full variable domain: DAGVTQSPTHLIKTRGQQVTLRCSPISGHKSVSWYQQVLGQGPQFIFQYYEKEERGRGNFPDRFSARQFPNYSSELNVNALLLGDSALYLCASSWTGGNTEAFFGQGTRLTVV.

This clone was detected only once. This chain links TRBV27 with TRBJ2-5, with 7 bases aligning to TRBD2. The length of the CDR3 is 16 residues. Germline CDR1 is MNHEY and CDR2 is SMNVEV (reference sequence). The J segment lost 11 bases and the V segment lost 3 bases, leaving 18 bases of the junction unmatched. The CDR3 region is CASSFRLAVPPLSQYF. CDR3 nucleotide sequence: TGTGCCAGCAGTTTTAGGCTAGCGGTACCCCCGCTGTCGCAGTACTTC.

This clone was seen a handful of times. V gene TRBV7-9 combines with J gene TRBJ1-4, with 7 bases that match TRBD1. The CDR3 is 12 amino acids. V lost 4 bases to trimming and J lost 14 bases; unmatched junction nucleotides: 7. Per the germline V gene, CDR1 is SEHNR and CDR2 is FQNEAQ (reference sequence). CDR3 in amino acids: CASSWVDRDLFF. In DNA form, the CDR3 reads TGTGCCAGCAGCTGGGTCGACAGGGATCTGTTTTTT.

J is TRBJ1-2 and V is TRBV30; D perhaps matches TRBD1 (6 bases). Per the germline V gene, CDR1 is GTSNPN and CDR2 is SVGIG (reference sequence). V was pared by 2 bases and J by 4 bases, with 17 bases between. This CDR3 contains 15 residues. CDR3 sequence (DNA): TGTGCCTGGAGTCCGGGGGGGGCTGACCTCTATGGCTACACCTTC. It yields the protein CAWSPGGADLYGYTF.

The V gene is TRBV18, the J gene TRBJ1-2; TRBD1 agrees at 8 bases. The CDR3 loop spans 16 amino acids. V lost 2 bases to trimming and J lost 0 bases; unmatched junction nucleotides: 5. Germline V lookup: CDR1 KGHSH, CDR2 LQKENI. The CDR3 DNA sequence: TGTGCCAGCTCACCAGCAGGGGGCGCTTCTAACTATGGCTACACCTTC. It encodes CASSPAGGASNYGYTF. Looking up the rest from reference TRBV18 and TRBJ1-2 gives the full variable domain: NAGVMQNPRHLVRRRGQEARLRCSPMKGHSHVYWYRQLPEEGLKFMVYLQKENIIDESGMPKERFSAEFPKEGPSILRIQQVVRGDSAAYFCASSPAGGASNYGYTFGSGTRLTVV.

CDR3 sequence reads: CASTLRGRGGGETQYF. The CDR3 DNA follows: TGTGCCAGCACCCTACGGGGCAGGGGGGGAGGAGAGACCCAGTACTTC. The chain is built from TRBV28 and TRBJ2-5; D assignment may be TRBD1 or TRBD2 (7 bases each). V shed 7 bases and J shed 4 bases, with 22 bases lying between them. The length of the CDR3 is 16 residues. From germline, CDR1 is MDHEN and CDR2 SYDVKM.

The chain carries TRBV5-6 and TRBJ2-2; D is ambiguous. Germline CDR1 SGHDT, CDR2 YYEEEE. There are 15 residues in the CDR3. V dropped 0 bases and J dropped 3 bases, with 9 bases sitting between them. The CDR3 region is CASSLVWDYTGELFF. The CDR3 coding sequence is TGTGCCAGCAGCTTGGTCTGGGATTACACCGGGGAGCTGTTTTTT.

This clone occurred a few times. The V call is TRBV28, the J call TRBJ2-3; D possibly corresponds to TRBD2 (6 bases). CDR3 length equals 15 residues. The ends were cut back, 5 bases at V and 2 bases at J, with 14 bases in the middle. The V gene's germline CDR1 is MDHEN and CDR2 SYDVKM. The CDR3 sequence: CASSAPSGLTDTQYF. The CDR3 DNA sequence: TGTGCCAGCAGTGCCCCTTCGGGACTCACAGATACGCAGTATTTT.

The chain employs TRBV28 and TRBJ2-1, with D perhaps TRBD1 or TRBD2 (7 bases each). The CDR3 sequence is 16 residues long. V lost 0 bases and J 12 bases, leaving 21 bases between the germline ends. Germline loops: CDR1 MDHEN, CDR2 SYDVKM. The CDR3, as DNA: TGTGCCAGCAGTTTATGGGGACAGCGGACTAGGGGGTGGCAGTTCTTC. The encoded protein is CASSLWGQRTRGWQFF.

The J gene is TRBJ2-7, the V gene TRBV7-2; no definite D call. Trimming stripped 1 base from V and 3 bases from J, with 13 bases between. This CDR3 spans 15 amino acids. Germline CDR1 reads SGHTA; CDR2 reads FQGNSA. CDR3 region: CASSLGMTLDYEQYF. DNA for the CDR3: TGTGCCAGCAGCTTAGGGATGACTTTGGACTACGAGCAGTACTTC.

The genes are TRBV5-1 and TRBJ2-1, with a possible D match to TRBD2 (6 bases). The CDR3 extends over 15 amino acids. The germline CDR1 and CDR2 sequences are SGHRS and YFSETQ. Trimming shortened V by 0 bases and J by 4 bases, and 11 bases separated the two germline ends. Written as DNA, the CDR3 is TGCGCCAGCAGCTTGGTTAGCGGACTATACAATGAGCAGTTCTTC. Protein: CASSLVSGLYNEQFF.

V and J are TRBV6-6 and TRBJ1-2; TRBD1 might be the D (5 bases). The CDR3 has 15 amino acids. Germline assignment: CDR1 MNHNY and CDR2 SVGAGI (reference sequence). The V and J ends lost 2 bases and 0 bases respectively, with 10 bases between them. This chain's CDR3 is CASSYGAGTNYGYTF. CDR3 nucleotides: TGTGCCAGCAGTTACGGAGCAGGGACTAACTATGGCTACACCTTC.

The chain carries TRBV7-2 and TRBJ2-4, with D uncertain. The germline CDR1 and CDR2 sequences are SGHTA and FQGNSA. The CDR3 covers 14 residues. Deletions cut 4 bases from V and 5 bases from J, with 12 bases between. CDR3 in amino acids: CASSWLGRENIQYF. CDR3 DNA: TGTGCCAGCAGCTGGTTAGGCAGAGAAAACATTCAGTACTTC. The full variable domain, rest sourced from reference TRBV7-2 and TRBJ2-4, is GAGVSQSPSNKVTEKGKDVELRCDPISGHTALYWYRQSLGQGLEFLIYFQGNSAPDKSGLPSDRFSAERTGGSVSTLTIQRTQQEDSAVYLCASSWLGRENIQYFGAGTRLSVL.